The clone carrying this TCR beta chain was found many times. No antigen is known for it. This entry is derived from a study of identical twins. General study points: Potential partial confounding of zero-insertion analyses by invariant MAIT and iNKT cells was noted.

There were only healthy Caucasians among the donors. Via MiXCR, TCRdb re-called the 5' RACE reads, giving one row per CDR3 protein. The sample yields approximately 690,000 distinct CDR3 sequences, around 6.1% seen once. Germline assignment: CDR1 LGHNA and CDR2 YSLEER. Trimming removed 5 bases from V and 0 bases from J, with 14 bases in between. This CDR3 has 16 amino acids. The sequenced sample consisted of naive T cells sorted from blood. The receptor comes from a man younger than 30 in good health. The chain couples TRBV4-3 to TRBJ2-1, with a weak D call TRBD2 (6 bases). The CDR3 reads CASSYSGHSSYNEQFF. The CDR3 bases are TGCGCCAGCAGCTATAGCGGCCATAGCTCCTACAATGAGCAGTTCTTC.